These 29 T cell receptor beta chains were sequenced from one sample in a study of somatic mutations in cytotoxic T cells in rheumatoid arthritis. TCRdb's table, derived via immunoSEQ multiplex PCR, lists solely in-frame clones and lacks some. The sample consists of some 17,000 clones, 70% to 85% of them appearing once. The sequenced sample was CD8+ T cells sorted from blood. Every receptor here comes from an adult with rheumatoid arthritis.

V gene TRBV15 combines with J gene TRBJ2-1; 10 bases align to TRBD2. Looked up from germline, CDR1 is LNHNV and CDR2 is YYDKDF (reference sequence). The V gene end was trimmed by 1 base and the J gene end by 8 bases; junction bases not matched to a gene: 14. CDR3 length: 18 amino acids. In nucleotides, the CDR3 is TGTGCCACCAGCAGAGCCGGTCTAGCGGGAGTCGGGCGGCATGAGCAGTTCTTC. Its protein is CATSRAGLAGVGRHEQFF.

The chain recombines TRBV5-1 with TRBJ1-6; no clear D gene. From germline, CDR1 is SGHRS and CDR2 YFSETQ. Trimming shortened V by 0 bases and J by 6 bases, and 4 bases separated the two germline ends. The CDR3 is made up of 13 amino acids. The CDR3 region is CASSLVGNSPLHF. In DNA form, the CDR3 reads TGCGCCAGCAGCTTGGTTGGTAATTCACCCCTCCACTTT.

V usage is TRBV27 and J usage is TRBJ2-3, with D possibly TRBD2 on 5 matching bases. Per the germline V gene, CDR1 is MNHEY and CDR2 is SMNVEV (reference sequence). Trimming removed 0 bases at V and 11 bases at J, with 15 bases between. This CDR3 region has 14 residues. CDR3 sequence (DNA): TGTGCCAGCAGTTTATCTGCGGGTCCGCCCTGGCAGTATTTT. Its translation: CASSLSAGPPWQYF.

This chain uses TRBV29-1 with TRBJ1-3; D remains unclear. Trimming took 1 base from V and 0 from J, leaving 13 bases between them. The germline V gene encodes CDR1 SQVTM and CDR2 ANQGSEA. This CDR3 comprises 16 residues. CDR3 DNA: TGCAGCGTTGAAGGTGAGGGAGAAAGCTCTGGAAACACCATATATTTT. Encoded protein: CSVEGEGESSGNTIYF.

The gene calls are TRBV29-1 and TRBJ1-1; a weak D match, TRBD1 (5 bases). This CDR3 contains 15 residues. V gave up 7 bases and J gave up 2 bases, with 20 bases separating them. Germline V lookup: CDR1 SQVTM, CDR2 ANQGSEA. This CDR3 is CSALGGEISNTEAFF. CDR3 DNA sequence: TGCAGCGCGTTGGGGGGGGAGATTAGTAACACTGAAGCTTTCTTT.

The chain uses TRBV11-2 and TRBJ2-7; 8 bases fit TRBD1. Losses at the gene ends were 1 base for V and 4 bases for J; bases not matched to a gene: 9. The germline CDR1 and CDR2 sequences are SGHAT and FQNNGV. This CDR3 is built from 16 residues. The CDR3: CASSLALGTGGYEQYF. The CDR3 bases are TGTGCCAGCAGCTTAGCTCTCGGGACAGGCGGGTACGAGCAGTACTTC.

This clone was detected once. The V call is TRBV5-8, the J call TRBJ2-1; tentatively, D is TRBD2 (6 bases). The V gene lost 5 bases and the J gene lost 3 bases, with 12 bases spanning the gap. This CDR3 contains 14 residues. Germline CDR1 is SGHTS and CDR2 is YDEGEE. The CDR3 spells CASSWTTFYNEQFF. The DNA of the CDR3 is TGTGCCAGCAGTTGGACTACCTTCTACAATGAGCAGTTCTTC.

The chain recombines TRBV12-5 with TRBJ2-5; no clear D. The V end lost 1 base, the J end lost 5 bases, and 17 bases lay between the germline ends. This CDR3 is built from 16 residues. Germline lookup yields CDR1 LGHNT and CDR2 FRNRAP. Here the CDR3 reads CASGLGSIGLVETQYF. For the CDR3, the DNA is TGTGCTAGTGGTTTGGGAAGTATCGGTCTCGTCGAGACCCAGTACTTC.

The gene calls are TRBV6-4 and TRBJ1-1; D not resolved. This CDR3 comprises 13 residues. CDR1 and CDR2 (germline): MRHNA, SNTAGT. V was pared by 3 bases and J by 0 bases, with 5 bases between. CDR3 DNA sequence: TGTGCCAGCAGTGAATTCCTGAACACTGAAGCTTTCTTT. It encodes CASSEFLNTEAFF.

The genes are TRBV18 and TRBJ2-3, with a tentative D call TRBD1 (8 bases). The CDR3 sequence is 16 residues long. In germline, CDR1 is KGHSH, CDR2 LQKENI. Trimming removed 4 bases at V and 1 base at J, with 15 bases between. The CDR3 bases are TGTGCCAGCTCACGAACAGGGGGGGACCGCACAGATACGCAGTATTTT. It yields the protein CASSRTGGDRTDTQYF.

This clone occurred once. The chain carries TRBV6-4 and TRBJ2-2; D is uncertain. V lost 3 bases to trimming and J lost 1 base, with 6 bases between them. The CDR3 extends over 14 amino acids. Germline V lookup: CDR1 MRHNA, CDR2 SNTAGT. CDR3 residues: CASSEVLNTGELFF. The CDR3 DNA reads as TGTGCCAGCAGTGAGGTACTGAACACCGGGGAGCTGTTTTTT.

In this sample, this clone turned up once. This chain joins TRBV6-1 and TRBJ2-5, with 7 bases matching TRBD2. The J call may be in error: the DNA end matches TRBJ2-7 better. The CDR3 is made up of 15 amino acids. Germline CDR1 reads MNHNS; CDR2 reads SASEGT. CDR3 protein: CASSEVPGGTYEQYF. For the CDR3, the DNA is TGTGCCAGCAGTGAAGTCCCGGGGGGTACCTACGAGCAGTACTTC.

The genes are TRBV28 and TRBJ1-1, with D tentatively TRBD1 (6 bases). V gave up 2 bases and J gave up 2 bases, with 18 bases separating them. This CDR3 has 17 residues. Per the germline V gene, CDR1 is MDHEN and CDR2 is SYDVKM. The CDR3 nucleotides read TGTGCCAGCAGTTTAATAGGGGGAGGTGGGGAAAACACTGAAGCTTTCTTT. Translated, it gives CASSLIGGGGENTEAFF. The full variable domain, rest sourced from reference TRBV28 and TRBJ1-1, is DVKVTQSSRYLVKRTGEKVFLECVQDMDHENMFWYRQDPGLGLRLIYFSYDVKMKEKGDIPEGYSVSREKKERFSLILESASTNQTSMYLCASSLIGGGGENTEAFFGQGTRLTVV.

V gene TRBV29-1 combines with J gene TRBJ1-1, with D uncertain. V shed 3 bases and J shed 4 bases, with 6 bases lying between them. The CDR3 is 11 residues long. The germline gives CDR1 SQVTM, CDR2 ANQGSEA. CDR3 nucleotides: TGCAGCGTTGATAGTGGCACTGAAGCTTTCTTT. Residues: CSVDSGTEAFF.

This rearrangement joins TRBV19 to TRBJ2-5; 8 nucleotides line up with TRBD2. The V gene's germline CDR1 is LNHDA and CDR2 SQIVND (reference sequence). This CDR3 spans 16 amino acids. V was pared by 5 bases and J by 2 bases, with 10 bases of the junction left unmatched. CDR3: CASSPSGGGPQETQYF. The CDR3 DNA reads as TGTGCCAGTAGTCCGTCGGGGGGGGGTCCTCAAGAGACCCAGTACTTC.

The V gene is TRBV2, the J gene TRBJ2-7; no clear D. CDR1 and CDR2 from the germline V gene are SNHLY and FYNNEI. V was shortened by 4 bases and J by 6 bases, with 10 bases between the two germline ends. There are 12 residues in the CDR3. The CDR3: CASSVGFLEQYF. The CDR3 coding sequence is TGTGCCAGCAGTGTCGGGTTCCTCGAGCAGTACTTC.

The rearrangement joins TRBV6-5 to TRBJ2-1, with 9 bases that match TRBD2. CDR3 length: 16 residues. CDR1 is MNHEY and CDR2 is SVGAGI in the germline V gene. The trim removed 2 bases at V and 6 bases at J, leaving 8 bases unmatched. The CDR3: CASSYLKLAGFNEQFF. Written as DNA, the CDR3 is TGTGCCAGCAGTTACCTGAAACTAGCGGGCTTCAATGAGCAGTTCTTC.

This CDR3 is CASSEGTGGPYEQYF. Written as DNA, the CDR3 is TGCGCCAGCAGTGAGGGGACAGGGGGTCCCTACGAGCAGTACTTC. The chain carries TRBV10-1 and TRBJ2-7; the match to TRBD1 covers 11 bases. Looked up from germline, CDR1 is WNHNN and CDR2 is SYGVQD (reference sequence). The CDR3 spans 15 residues. The junction had 2 bases not matched to a gene; V was cut back by 2 bases and J by 2 bases.

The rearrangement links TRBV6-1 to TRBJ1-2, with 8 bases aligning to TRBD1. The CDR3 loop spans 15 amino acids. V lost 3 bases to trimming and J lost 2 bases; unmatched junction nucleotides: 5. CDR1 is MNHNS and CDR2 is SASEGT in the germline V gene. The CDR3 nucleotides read TGTGCCAGCAGTGAGACAGGGGCGACGAACTATGGCTACACCTTC. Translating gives CASSETGATNYGYTF.

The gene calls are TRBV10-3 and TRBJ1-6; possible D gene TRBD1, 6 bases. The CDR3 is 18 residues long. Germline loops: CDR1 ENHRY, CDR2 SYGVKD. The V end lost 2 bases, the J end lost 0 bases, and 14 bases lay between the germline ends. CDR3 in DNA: TGTGCCATCAGTGAGATGGTGGGGGGCAGCTCCTATAATTCACCCCTCCACTTT. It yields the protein CAISEMVGGSSYNSPLHF.

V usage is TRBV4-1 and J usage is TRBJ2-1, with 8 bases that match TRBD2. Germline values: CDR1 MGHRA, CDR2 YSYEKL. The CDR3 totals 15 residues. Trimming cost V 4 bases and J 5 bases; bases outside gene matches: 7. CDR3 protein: CASSPFGAGDNEQFF. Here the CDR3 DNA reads TGCGCCAGCAGCCCATTTGGAGCGGGAGACAATGAGCAGTTCTTC.

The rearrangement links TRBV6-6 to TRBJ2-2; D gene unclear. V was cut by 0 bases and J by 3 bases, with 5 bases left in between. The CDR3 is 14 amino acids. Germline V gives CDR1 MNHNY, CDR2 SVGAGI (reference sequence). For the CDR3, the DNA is TGTGCCAGCAGTTACTCGAGGTACACCGGGGAGCTGTTTTTT. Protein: CASSYSRYTGELFF.

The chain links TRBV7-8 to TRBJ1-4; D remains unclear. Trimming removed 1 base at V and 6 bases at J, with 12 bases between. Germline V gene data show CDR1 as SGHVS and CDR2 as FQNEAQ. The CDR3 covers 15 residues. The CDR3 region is CASSLGGKTDEKLFF. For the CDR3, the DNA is TGTGCCAGCAGCTTAGGCGGGAAAACAGATGAAAAACTGTTTTTT. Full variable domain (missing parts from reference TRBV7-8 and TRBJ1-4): GAGVSQSPRYKVAKRGQDVALRCDPISGHVSLFWYQQALGQGPEFLTYFQNEAQLDKSGLPSDRFFAERPEGSVSTLKIQRTQQEDSAVYLCASSLGGKTDEKLFFGSGTQLSVL.

The DNA of the CDR3 is TGTGCCAGCAGCTTAGGGAATATACCCACAGATACGCAGTATTTT. Its protein is CASSLGNIPTDTQYF. The V and J genes are TRBV7-7 and TRBJ2-3; D call uncertain. The CDR3 spans 15 residues. The V gene's germline CDR1 is SSHAT and CDR2 FNYEAQ (reference sequence). Trimming stripped 1 base from V and 2 bases from J, with 10 bases between.

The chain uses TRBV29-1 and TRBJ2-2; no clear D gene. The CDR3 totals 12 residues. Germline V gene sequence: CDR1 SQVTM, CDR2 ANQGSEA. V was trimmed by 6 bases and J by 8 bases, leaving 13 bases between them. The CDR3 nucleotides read TGCAGCGTCCGAGGATTTATTGGGGAGCTGTTTTTT. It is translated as CSVRGFIGELFF.

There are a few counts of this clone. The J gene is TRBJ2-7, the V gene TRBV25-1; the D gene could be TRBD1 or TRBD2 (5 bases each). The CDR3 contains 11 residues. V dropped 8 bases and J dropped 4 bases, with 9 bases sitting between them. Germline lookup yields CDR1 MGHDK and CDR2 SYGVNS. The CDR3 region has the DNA TGTGCCAGCTCGAGGGGTTACGAGCAGTACTTC. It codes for CASSRGYEQYF.

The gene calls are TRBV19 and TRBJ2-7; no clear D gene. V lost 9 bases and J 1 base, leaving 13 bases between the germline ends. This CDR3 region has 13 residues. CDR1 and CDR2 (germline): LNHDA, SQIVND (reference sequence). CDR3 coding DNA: TGTGCCAGCCGAAACCAGGATTCCTACGAGCAGTACTTC. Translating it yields CASRNQDSYEQYF.

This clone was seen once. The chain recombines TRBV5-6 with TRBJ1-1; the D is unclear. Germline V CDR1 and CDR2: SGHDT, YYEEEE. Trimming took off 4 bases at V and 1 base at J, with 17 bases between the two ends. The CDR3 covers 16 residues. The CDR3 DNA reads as TGTGCCAGCAGCCAGCTGGGAGGGAGGACGAACACTGAAGCTTTCTTT. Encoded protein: CASSQLGGRTNTEAFF. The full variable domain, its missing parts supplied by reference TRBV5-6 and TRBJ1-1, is DAGVTQSPTHLIKTRGQQVTLRCSPKSGHDTVSWYQQALGQGPQFIFQYYEEEERQRGNFPDRFSGHQFPNYSSELNVNALLLGDSALYLCASSQLGGRTNTEAFFGQGTRLTVV.

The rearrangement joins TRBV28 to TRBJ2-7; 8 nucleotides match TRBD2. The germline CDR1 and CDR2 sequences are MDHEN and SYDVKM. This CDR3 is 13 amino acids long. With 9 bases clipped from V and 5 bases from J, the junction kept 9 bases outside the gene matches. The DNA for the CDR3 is TGTGCCAGTTCGCCGGACGGGGGGGACGAGCAGTACTTC. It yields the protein CASSPDGGDEQYF.